This passage covers 13 T cell receptor beta chains from one sample sequenced in a study of shared clonotypes between healthy human individuals. The table came from immunoSEQ multiplex PCR; TCRdb's copy has only in-frame clones and leaves some out. The table includes about 2.3 million clones, more than 85% detected once. The sequenced sample was naive CD4+ T cells from PBMCs. As to subset: CD45RA+ positively selected. The receptors stem from a man aged 18 to 29 in good health. Some clones in this sample may be carry-over from other donors' samples.

On this clone itself: Other DNA sequences from this sample encode an identical CDR3 as well. The chain has TRBV14 and TRBJ2-5; D unresolved. Trimming removed 3 bases at V and 5 bases at J, with 7 bases between. This CDR3 is 12 amino acids long. Germline V gene sequence: CDR1 SGHDN, CDR2 FVKESK. The CDR3 DNA is TGTGCCAGCAGCCAGTTAGGGGAGACCCAGTACTTC. This codes for CASSQLGETQYF. The entire variable domain, with the rest obtained from reference TRBV14 and TRBJ2-5, is as follows: EAGVTQFPSHSVIEKGQTVTLRCDPISGHDNLYWYRRVMGKEIKFLLHFVKESKQDESGMPNNRFLAERTGGTYSTLKVQPAELEDSGVYFCASSQLGETQYFGPGTRLLVL.

The chain uses TRBV4-3 and TRBJ2-7; D possibly uses TRBD1 or TRBD2 (7 bases each). In germline, CDR1 is LGHNA, CDR2 YSLEER. The V end lost 4 bases, the J end lost 0 bases, and 19 bases lay between the germline ends. CDR3 size: 17 residues. The CDR3 protein is CASSLRPPGGDSYEQYF. In DNA form, the CDR3 reads TGCGCCAGCAGCCTTCGTCCGCCAGGGGGGGACTCCTACGAGCAGTACTTC.

V is TRBV30 and J is TRBJ1-3; D gene unclear. Germline-derived CDR1 and CDR2 are GTSNPN and SVGIG (reference sequence). With 0 bases removed from V and 0 bases from J, the gap between germline ends came to 6 bases. CDR3 length: 14 amino acids. The CDR3 spells CAWSVPPSGNTIYF. The CDR3 DNA sequence: TGTGCCTGGAGTGTTCCCCCCTCTGGAAACACCATATATTTT.

The V and J genes are TRBV2 and TRBJ2-2; D remains unclear. V was cut by 8 bases and J by 5 bases, with 6 bases left in between. Germline V gene lookup returns CDR1 SNHLY and CDR2 FYNNEI. The CDR3 runs 11 residues. CDR3 sequence (DNA): TGTGCCAGCGAAGCGACCGGGGAGCTGTTTTTT. This translates into CASEATGELFF. The full variable domain, rest sourced from reference TRBV2 and TRBJ2-2, is EPEVTQTPSHQVTQMGQEVILRCVPISNHLYFYWYRQILGQKVEFLVSFYNNEISEKSEIFDDQFSVERPDGSNFTLKIRSTKLEDSAMYFCASEATGELFFGEGSRLTVL.

The chain couples TRBV19 to TRBJ2-2; the D call may be TRBD1 or TRBD2 (5 bases each). In germline, CDR1 is LNHDA, CDR2 SQIVND (reference sequence). The V end was cut by 4 bases, the J end by 0 bases, with 15 bases between. The CDR3 contains 17 residues. The CDR3 DNA is TGTGCCAGTAGTACCTACTCCGGGACGGCGAACACCGGGGAGCTGTTTTTT. It is translated as CASSTYSGTANTGELFF. Full variable domain (outside the CDR3, taken from reference TRBV19 and TRBJ2-2): DGGITQSPKYLFRKEGQNVTLSCEQNLNHDAMYWYRQDPGQGLRLIYYSQIVNDFQKGDIAEGYSVSREKKESFPLTVTSAQKNPTAFYLCASSTYSGTANTGELFFGEGSRLTVL.

The chain employs TRBV6-1 and TRBJ2-1; D may be TRBD2 (6 bases). The CDR3 spans 15 residues. The germline gives CDR1 MNHNS, CDR2 SASEGT. Trimming pared 5 bases from V and 2 bases from J, leaving 13 bases between. This chain's CDR3 is CASSPRGKTYNEQFF. The CDR3 bases are TGTGCCAGCAGTCCCCGCGGGAAGACCTACAATGAGCAGTTCTTC.

The chain carries TRBV30 and TRBJ2-3, with 9 bases aligning to TRBD1. The CDR3 runs to 15 residues. Germline V CDR1 and CDR2: GTSNPN, SVGIG (reference sequence). After removal of 2 bases from V and 0 bases from J, the junction contained 3 bases not matched to a gene. In DNA, the CDR3 is TGTGCCTGGAGTCGGACAGGGGTTAGCACAGATACGCAGTATTTT. Protein product: CAWSRTGVSTDTQYF.

For this clone: Within the sample, other DNA sequences also encode this same CDR3. The V gene is TRBV9, the J gene TRBJ2-1, with 10 bases matching TRBD2. Looked up from germline, CDR1 is SGDLS and CDR2 is YYNGEE. This CDR3 has 15 residues. Losses at the gene ends were 0 bases for V and 8 bases for J; bases not matched to a gene: 5. The CDR3 loop reads CASSVASGRADEQFF. CDR3 coding DNA: TGTGCCAGCAGCGTAGCTAGCGGGAGAGCGGATGAGCAGTTCTTC.

In this sample, this clone turned up a few times. The chain carries TRBV7-3 and TRBJ2-1; 7 bases are a match to TRBD2. This CDR3 has 15 amino acids. Germline values: CDR1 SGHTA, CDR2 FQGTGA. The ends lost 0 bases at V and 3 bases at J; junction bases unmatched: 2. CDR3 amino acids: CASSLTASGYNEQFF. As DNA, the CDR3 is TGTGCCAGCAGCTTAACGGCTAGCGGCTACAATGAGCAGTTCTTC.

The chain employs TRBV4-1 and TRBJ2-2; tentative D call: TRBD2 (6 bases). Germline CDR1 reads MGHRA; CDR2 reads YSYEKL. This CDR3 spans 15 amino acids. Between the trimmed V and J ends, which lost 1 base and 4 bases, there was a span of 10 bases. The CDR3 nucleotides are TGCGCCAGCAGCCAAGTCGTGGGGGGCACCGGGGAGCTGTTTTTT. It codes for CASSQVVGGTGELFF.

This rearrangement joins TRBV29-1 to TRBJ2-5; 8 nucleotides line up with TRBD1. Germline loops: CDR1 SQVTM, CDR2 ANQGSEA. The CDR3 has 12 amino acids. V lost 6 bases and J lost 11; bases outside the gene matches: 11. The CDR3 nucleotides read TGCAGCGTAGGGGGGACAGGCCTCGGACAGTACTTC. It yields the protein CSVGGTGLGQYF.

This chain connects TRBV30 to TRBJ1-1, with D uncertain. V gave up 7 bases and J gave up 8 bases, with 14 bases separating them. Germline CDR1 GTSNPN, CDR2 SVGIG (reference sequence). There are 11 residues in the CDR3. CDR3 nucleotides: TGTGCCTCCACCCTCGCACGCGAAGCTTTCTTT. It codes for CASTLAREAFF.

The sample holds one count of this clone. The rearrangement joins TRBV7-7 to TRBJ2-2; TRBD1 is a possible D gene (5 bases). V gave up 1 base and J gave up 5 bases, with 17 bases separating them. Germline V gives CDR1 SSHAT, CDR2 FNYEAQ (reference sequence). This CDR3 has 17 amino acids. CDR3 sequence reads: CASSLGDVQGRTGELFF. The CDR3 DNA follows: TGTGCCAGCAGCTTAGGGGATGTTCAGGGTAGGACCGGGGAGCTGTTTTTT.